This is a list of T cell receptor beta chains from one sample in a study of blood T cell repertoires in COVID-19. Profiling relied on immunoSEQ multiplex PCR, and the TCRdb table lists in-frame clones only, not all of them. In the table there are 60,000 or so clones, roughly 84% of which are singletons. The sample consisted of peripheral blood. The receptors come from a man younger than 45 with COVID-19, enrolled during active disease. Both conserved end residues are part of each CDR3. The D gene is left open where the match is weak. Rows may omit the clone size; those that give it use once, few, many or a size class.

v_call: TRBV21-1; d_call: -; j_call: TRBJ2-4; clone_size: -; cdr3_aa: CASSKKRGLAKNIQYF; cdr3_nt: TGTGCCAGCAGCAAAAAAAGGGGTTTAGCCAAAAACATTCAGTACTTC
v_call: TRBV6-4; d_call: -; j_call: TRBJ1-1; clone_size: -; cdr3_aa: CASSATSGNTEAFF; cdr3_nt: TGTGCCAGCAGTGCCACGTCCGGGAACACTGAAGCTTTCTTT
v_call: TRBV10-1; d_call: TRBD2; j_call: TRBJ2-3; clone_size: medium-sized; cdr3_aa: CASSARLAGDTDTQYF; cdr3_nt: TGCGCCAGCAGTGCCCGACTAGCGGGAGACACAGATACGCAGTATTTT
v_call: TRBV4-1; d_call: TRBD1; j_call: TRBJ2-3; clone_size: -; cdr3_aa: CASSQSNRGRVSTDTQYF; cdr3_nt: TGCGCCAGCAGCCAATCCAACAGGGGGCGAGTAAGCACAGATACGCAGTATTTT
v_call: TRBV10-3; d_call: TRBD1; j_call: TRBJ2-1; clone_size: -; cdr3_aa: CAISEPGQGGMNEQFF; cdr3_nt: TGTGCCATCAGTGAGCCTGGACAGGGAGGCATGAATGAGCAGTTCTTC
v_call: TRBV11-3; d_call: -; j_call: TRBJ2-7; clone_size: -; cdr3_aa: CASSLDGSRYEQYF; cdr3_nt: TGTGCCAGCAGCTTAGATGGGAGCCGATACGAGCAGTACTTC
v_call: TRBV19; d_call: -; j_call: TRBJ1-3; clone_size: -; cdr3_aa: CASIDGTSSGNTIYF; cdr3_nt: TGTGCCAGTATAGACGGGACAAGCTCTGGAAACACCATATATTTT
v_call: TRBV7-9; d_call: TRBD1; j_call: TRBJ1-1; clone_size: -; cdr3_aa: CASSFGQGNTEAFF; cdr3_nt: TGTGCCAGCAGCTTTGGACAGGGGAACACTGAAGCTTTCTTT
v_call: TRBV4-2; d_call: -; j_call: TRBJ1-3; clone_size: -; cdr3_aa: CASSQAVDSVGNTIYF; cdr3_nt: TGTGCCAGCAGCCAAGCGGTGGACAGCGTGGGAAACACCATATATTTT
v_call: TRBV13; d_call: TRBD1; j_call: TRBJ1-2; clone_size: -; cdr3_aa: CASSLRGRIDGYTF; cdr3_nt: TGTGCCAGCAGCTTAAGGGGGCGAATAGATGGCTACACCTTC
v_call: TRBV7-2; d_call: -; j_call: TRBJ1-5; clone_size: -; cdr3_aa: CASSWGGLGASQPQHF; cdr3_nt: TGTGCCAGCAGCTGGGGGGGACTGGGGGCGAGTCAGCCCCAGCATTTT
v_call: TRBV29-1; d_call: -; j_call: TRBJ1-4; clone_size: -; cdr3_aa: CSVGWAGEKLFF; cdr3_nt: TGCAGCGTTGGCTGGGCAGGGGAAAAACTGTTTTTT
v_call: TRBV28; d_call: -; j_call: TRBJ2-7; clone_size: -; cdr3_aa: CASSYRPETYEQYF; cdr3_nt: TGTGCCAGCAGTTACAGGCCAGAAACCTACGAGCAGTACTTC
v_call: TRBV2; d_call: TRBD1; j_call: TRBJ2-1; clone_size: -; cdr3_aa: CASSERDRGTYNEQFF; cdr3_nt: TGTGCCAGCAGTGAGAGGGACAGGGGGACCTACAATGAGCAGTTCTTC
v_call: TRBV4-1; d_call: -; j_call: TRBJ2-6; clone_size: -; cdr3_aa: CASSPRSLSGANVLTF; cdr3_nt: TGCGCCAGCAGCCCCCGGTCCCTCTCTGGGGCCAACGTCCTGACTTTC
v_call: TRBV21-1; d_call: -; j_call: TRBJ1-1; clone_size: few; cdr3_aa: CASSGQGRTCGTEAFF; cdr3_nt: TGTGCCAGCAGCGGACAGGGGAGGACTTGTGGCACTGAAGCTTTCTTT
v_call: TRBV7-9; d_call: TRBD1; j_call: TRBJ1-6; clone_size: medium-sized; cdr3_aa: CASTTQGVESPLHF; cdr3_nt: TGTGCCAGCACCACCCAGGGGGTAGAATCACCCCTCCACTTT
v_call: TRBV9; d_call: TRBD1; j_call: TRBJ2-2; clone_size: -; cdr3_aa: CASRVTGGDTGELFF; cdr3_nt: TGTGCCAGCAGAGTGACAGGGGGGGACACCGGGGAGCTGTTTTTT
v_call: TRBV11-2; d_call: -; j_call: TRBJ2-7; clone_size: -; cdr3_aa: CASSYNRVTYEQYF; cdr3_nt: TGTGCCAGCAGCTACAACAGGGTTACCTACGAGCAGTACTTC
v_call: TRBV27; d_call: TRBD2; j_call: TRBJ2-3; clone_size: -; cdr3_aa: CASSLARGGSTQYF; cdr3_nt: TGTGCCAGCAGTTTAGCCCGGGGGGGTAGTACGCAGTATTTT
v_call: TRBV24-1; d_call: TRBD2; j_call: TRBJ2-3; clone_size: -; cdr3_aa: CATSDRAGGTDTQYF; cdr3_nt: TGTGCCACCAGTGACCGGGCGGGAGGGACAGATACGCAGTATTTT
v_call: TRBV24-1; d_call: TRBD1; j_call: TRBJ1-1; clone_size: -; cdr3_aa: CATSDGTGRGTEAFF; cdr3_nt: TGTGCCACCAGTGATGGGACAGGGAGGGGAACTGAAGCTTTCTTT
v_call: TRBV2; d_call: -; j_call: TRBJ2-7; clone_size: -; cdr3_aa: CASSEVGGEQYF; cdr3_nt: TGTGCCAGCAGTGAAGTCGGGGGCGAGCAGTACTTC
v_call: TRBV10-3; d_call: -; j_call: TRBJ2-3; clone_size: -; cdr3_aa: CAITQGRAASTDTQYF; cdr3_nt: TGTGCCATCACCCAGGGTCGCGCGGCTAGCACAGATACGCAGTATTTT
v_call: TRBV7-3; d_call: TRBD1; j_call: TRBJ2-7; clone_size: -; cdr3_aa: CASSLTGDRGYEQYF; cdr3_nt: TGTGCCAGCAGCTTAACGGGGGACAGGGGGTACGAGCAGTACTTC
v_call: TRBV11-2; d_call: -; j_call: TRBJ2-1; clone_size: -; cdr3_aa: CASSLDPLAHNEQFF; cdr3_nt: TGTGCCAGCAGCTTAGACCCCCTAGCCCACAATGAGCAGTTCTTC
v_call: TRBV10-1; d_call: -; j_call: TRBJ2-1; clone_size: -; cdr3_aa: CASSDGTSYNEQFF; cdr3_nt: TGCGCCAGCAGTGATGGCACCTCCTACAATGAGCAGTTCTTC
v_call: TRBV25-1; d_call: -; j_call: TRBJ2-7; clone_size: -; cdr3_aa: CASQKQGTSSYEQYF; cdr3_nt: TGTGCCAGCCAAAAACAGGGCACGAGCTCCTACGAGCAGTACTTC